The 10 T cell receptor beta chains below come from one sample, sequenced in a study of glioma-infiltrating T cells after dendritic cell vaccination. Sequencing used immunoSEQ multiplex PCR; TCRdb keeps in-frame clones, though not all of them. The sample records more than 95,000 clones, about four fifths being singletons. Sequenced material: blood, taken before dendritic cell vaccination. Receptors were obtained from a human donor with glioblastoma.

On this clone itself: The same CDR3 arises from other DNA sequences in this sample as well. J is TRBJ2-4 and V is TRBV4-1, with TRBD1 matching 11 bases. This CDR3 region has 15 residues. V lost 4 bases and J lost 7; bases outside the gene matches: 6. Germline CDR1 is MGHRA and CDR2 is YSYEKL. CDR3 in amino acids: CASSRGTGGWNIQYF. Here the CDR3 DNA reads TGCGCCAGCAGCCGGGGGACAGGGGGATGGAACATTCAGTACTTC.

The J gene is TRBJ1-2, the V gene TRBV7-9; TRBD1 matches 7 bases. After removal of 5 bases from V and 4 bases from J, the junction contained 10 bases not matched to a gene. The germline V gene encodes CDR1 SEHNR and CDR2 FQNEAQ (reference sequence). CDR3 length equals 15 residues. CDR3 DNA sequence: TGTGCCAGCAGCCTATCACCAGGGGGTCTCTATGGCTACACCTTC. Translation gives CASSLSPGGLYGYTF.

This chain joins TRBV6-1 and TRBJ1-2; no clear D. Looked up from germline, CDR1 is MNHNS and CDR2 is SASEGT. With 7 bases removed from V and 0 bases from J, the gap between germline ends came to 6 bases. The CDR3 runs 12 residues. The CDR3 nucleotides read TGTGCCAGCACCCCTTCTAACTATGGCTACACCTTC. It translates to CASTPSNYGYTF.

Remarks on this clone: Other DNA sequences in the sample encode the same CDR3. The chain is built from TRBV30 and TRBJ2-5, with TRBD2 identical over 10 bases. CDR3 length: 14 residues. Germline trimming cut 2 bases from V and 5 bases from J; bases unmatched to any gene: 5. In germline, CDR1 is GTSNPN, CDR2 SVGIG (reference sequence). In DNA, the CDR3 is TGTGCCTGGAGTAGCGGGGGGGCCGGTGAGACCCAGTACTTC. It is translated as CAWSSGGAGETQYF.

CDR3: CASRLESDSIYGYTF. The CDR3 DNA reads as TGTGCAAGTCGCTTAGAGTCGGACTCCATCTATGGCTACACCTTC. This rearrangement joins TRBV12-2 to TRBJ1-2. TRBV12-2 is noted as a pseudogene. The CDR3 is 15 amino acids.

The rearrangement links TRBV4-3 to TRBJ2-3; 7 bases map to TRBD2. The CDR3 has 15 residues. After removal of 1 base from V and 0 bases from J, the junction contained 1 base not matched to a gene. Germline lookup yields CDR1 LGHNA and CDR2 YSLEER. The CDR3: CASSQGGGSTDTQYF. DNA of the CDR3: TGCGCCAGCAGCCAAGGGGGGGGTAGCACAGATACGCAGTATTTT.

This sequence joins TRBV11-3 and TRBJ2-5; 9 bases are shared with TRBD2. Germline trimming cut 2 bases from V and 0 bases from J; bases unmatched to any gene: 7. CDR1 is SGHNT and CDR2 is YENEEA in the germline V gene. The CDR3 runs 17 residues. For the CDR3, the DNA is TGTGCCAGCAGCTTATCAACTAGCGGGCTCGACCAAGAGACCCAGTACTTC. This gives the protein CASSLSTSGLDQETQYF. Filled out from reference TRBV11-3 and TRBJ2-5, the complete variable domain reads EAGVVQSPRYKIIEKKQPVAFWCNPISGHNTLYWYLQNLGQGPELLIRYENEEAVDDSQLPKDRFSAERLKGVDSTLKIQPAELGDSAVYLCASSLSTSGLDQETQYFGPGTRLLVL.

The CDR3 spells CASSFTTGVGYGYTF. CDR3 in DNA: TGTGCCAGTAGTTTTACAACAGGGGTAGGCTATGGCTACACCTTC. V is TRBV19 and J is TRBJ1-2; 7 bases line up with TRBD1. The length of the CDR3 is 15 residues. Unmatched junction bases numbered 10, after V lost 5 bases and J lost 4 bases. Germline V lookup: CDR1 LNHDA, CDR2 SQIVND (reference sequence).

The chain combines TRBV11-3 with TRBJ2-7, with unresolved D. Trimming shortened V by 4 bases and J by 0 bases, and 13 bases separated the two germline ends. The CDR3 covers 15 residues. CDR1 is SGHNT, CDR2 YENEEA, per germline. As DNA, the CDR3 is TGTGCCAGCAGCTCCCCTCCCCTAACCTCCTACGAGCAGTACTTC. Amino acids: CASSSPPLTSYEQYF.

The chain joins TRBV2 to TRBJ1-2; D gene uncertain. The CDR3 sequence is 13 residues long. Germline assignment: CDR1 SNHLY and CDR2 FYNNEI. Trimming removed 5 bases at V and 2 bases at J, with 9 bases between. As DNA, the CDR3 is TGTGCCAGCAGTTTTGGCAGGAACTATGGCTACACCTTC. It codes for CASSFGRNYGYTF.